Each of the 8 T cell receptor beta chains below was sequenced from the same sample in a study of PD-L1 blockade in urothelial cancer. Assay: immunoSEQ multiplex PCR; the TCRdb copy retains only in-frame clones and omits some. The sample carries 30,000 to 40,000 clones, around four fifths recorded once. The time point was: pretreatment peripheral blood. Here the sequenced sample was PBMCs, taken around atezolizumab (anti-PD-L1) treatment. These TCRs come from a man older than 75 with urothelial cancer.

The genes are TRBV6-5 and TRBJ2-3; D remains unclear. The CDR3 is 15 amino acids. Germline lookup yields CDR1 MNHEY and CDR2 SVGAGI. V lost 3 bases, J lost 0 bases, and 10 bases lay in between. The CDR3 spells CASSYNLASTDTQYF. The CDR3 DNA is TGTGCCAGCAGTTATAACCTGGCTAGCACAGATACGCAGTATTTT.

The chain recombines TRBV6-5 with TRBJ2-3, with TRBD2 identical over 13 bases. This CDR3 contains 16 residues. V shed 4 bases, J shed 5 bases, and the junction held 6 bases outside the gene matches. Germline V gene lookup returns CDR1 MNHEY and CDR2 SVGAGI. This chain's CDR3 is CASSSTSGRRGDTQYF. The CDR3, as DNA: TGTGCCAGCAGTTCGACTAGCGGGAGGCGGGGAGATACGCAGTATTTT.

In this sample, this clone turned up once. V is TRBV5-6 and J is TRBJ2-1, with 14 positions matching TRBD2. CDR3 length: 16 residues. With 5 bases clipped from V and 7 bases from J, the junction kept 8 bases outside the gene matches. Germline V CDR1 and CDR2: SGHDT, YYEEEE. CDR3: CASSSTSGREGNEQFF. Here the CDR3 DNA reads TGTGCCAGCAGTTCGACTAGCGGGAGGGAGGGAAATGAGCAGTTCTTC.

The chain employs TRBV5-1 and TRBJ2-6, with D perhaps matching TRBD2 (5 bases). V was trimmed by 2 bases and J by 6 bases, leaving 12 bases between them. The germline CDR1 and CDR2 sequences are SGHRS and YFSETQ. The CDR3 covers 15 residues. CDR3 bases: TGCGCCAGCAGCTTCCCGGGGATCGAGGCCAACGTCCTGACTTTC. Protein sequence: CASSFPGIEANVLTF.

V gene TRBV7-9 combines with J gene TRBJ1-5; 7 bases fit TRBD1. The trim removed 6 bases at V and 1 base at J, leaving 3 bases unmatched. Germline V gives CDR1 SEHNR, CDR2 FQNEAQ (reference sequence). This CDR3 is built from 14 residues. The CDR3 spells CASSRQGSNQPQHF. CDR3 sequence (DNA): TGTGCCAGCAGTCGACAGGGAAGCAATCAGCCCCAGCATTTT.

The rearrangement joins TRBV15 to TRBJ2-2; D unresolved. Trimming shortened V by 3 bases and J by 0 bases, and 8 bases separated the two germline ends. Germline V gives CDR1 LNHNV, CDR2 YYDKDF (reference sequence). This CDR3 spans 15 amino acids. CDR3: CATSSGGPNTGELFF. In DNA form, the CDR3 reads TGTGCCACCAGCAGCGGCGGCCCGAACACCGGGGAGCTGTTTTTT.

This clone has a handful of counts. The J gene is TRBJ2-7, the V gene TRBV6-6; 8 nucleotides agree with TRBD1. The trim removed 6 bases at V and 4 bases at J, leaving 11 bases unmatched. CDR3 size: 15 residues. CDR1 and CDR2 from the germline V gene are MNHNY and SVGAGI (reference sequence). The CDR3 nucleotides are TGTGCCAGCAGACCTCCTGGGGGACAGGCGTACGAGCAGTACTTC. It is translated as CASRPPGGQAYEQYF.

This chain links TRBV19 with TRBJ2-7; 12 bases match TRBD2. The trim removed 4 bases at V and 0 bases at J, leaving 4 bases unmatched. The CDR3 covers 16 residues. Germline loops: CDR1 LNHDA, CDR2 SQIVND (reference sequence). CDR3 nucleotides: TGTGCCAGTAGTAGGGGGACTAGCGGGTTCTCCTACGAGCAGTACTTC. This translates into CASSRGTSGFSYEQYF.